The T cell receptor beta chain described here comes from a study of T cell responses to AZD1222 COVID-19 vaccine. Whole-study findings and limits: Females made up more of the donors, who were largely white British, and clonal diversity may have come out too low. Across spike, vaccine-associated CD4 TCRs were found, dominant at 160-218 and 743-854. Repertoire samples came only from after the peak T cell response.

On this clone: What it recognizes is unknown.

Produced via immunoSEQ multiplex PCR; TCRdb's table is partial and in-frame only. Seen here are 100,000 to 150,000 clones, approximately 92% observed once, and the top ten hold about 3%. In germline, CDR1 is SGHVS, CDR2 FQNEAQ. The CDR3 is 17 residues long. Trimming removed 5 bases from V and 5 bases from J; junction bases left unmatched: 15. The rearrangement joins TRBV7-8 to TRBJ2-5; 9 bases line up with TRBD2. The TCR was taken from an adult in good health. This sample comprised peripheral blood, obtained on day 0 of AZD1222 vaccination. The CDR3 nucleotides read TGTGCCAGCAGCCCCCAGGGGTTAGCGGGGGCCATTGAGACCCAGTACTTC. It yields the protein CASSPQGLAGAIETQYF. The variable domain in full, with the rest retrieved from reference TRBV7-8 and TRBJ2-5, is GAGVSQSPRYKVAKRGQDVALRCDPISGHVSLFWYQQALGQGPEFLTYFQNEAQLDKSGLPSDRFFAERPEGSVSTLKIQRTQQEDSAVYLCASSPQGLAGAIETQYFGPGTRLLVL.